Listed below are T cell receptor beta chains from one sample, sequenced in a study of cytomegalovirus exposure and HLA in healthy donors. Clones were read by immunoSEQ multiplex PCR, and TCRdb kept only the in-frame ones, dropping some. The sample lists some 160,000 clones; around 72% were seen once. The sequenced sample was PBMCs. These receptor sequences come from a woman aged 40 to 50 in good health and CMV-seropositive. The CDR3 runs from the conserved cysteine through the conserved F or W. D genes are given only for firm matches. Size values are once, few and many counts, or a class for expanded clones, and some rows have none.

v_gene	abundance	d_gene	j_gene	CDR3nt	CDR3aa
TRBV27	.	TRBD2	TRBJ2-1	TGTGCCAGCAGTTTCTACGGGACTAATCAGTTCTTC	CASSFYGTNQFF
TRBV23-1	.	.	TRBJ1-5	TGCGCCGGCAGGGCTAGGTGTCCACAGCCCCAGCATTTT	CAGRARCPQPQHF
TRBV14	.	.	TRBJ1-6	TGTGCCAGCAGCGCACAGGGTTACTCACCCCTCCACTTT	CASSAQGYSPLHF
TRBV30	.	.	TRBJ1-1	TGTGCCTGGAGTGTAACCAGGTACACTGAAGCTTTCTTT	CAWSVTRYTEAFF
TRBV7-2	.	.	TRBJ2-7	TGTGCCAGCAGTTCCTCGGGGGAGCAGTACTTC	CASSSSGEQYF
TRBV9	.	TRBD1	TRBJ1-2	TGTGCCAGCAGCGCCGGGGACAGGATCAGCTACACCTTC	CASSAGDRISYTF
TRBV7-9	.	.	TRBJ2-3	TGTGCCAGCAGCTTAGTAATCCGGGGAGGTCGAGATACGCAGTATTTT	CASSLVIRGGRDTQYF
TRBV30	.	.	TRBJ1-1	TGTGCCTGGAGTTCGACAGGAGAAGCTTTCTTT	CAWSSTGEAFF
TRBV5-4	.	.	TRBJ1-1	TGTGCCAGCACCCTAATCGGGAGGGACACTGAAGCTTTCTTT	CASTLIGRDTEAFF
TRBV28	.	TRBD1	TRBJ2-7	TGTGCCAGCAGTTCGCCGACCGGGACAGGGTCCTACGAGCAGTACTTC	CASSSPTGTGSYEQYF
TRBV19	.	.	TRBJ1-1	TGTGCCAGTAGTATAGTCGGCGCGACGGGTATCACTGAAGCTTTCTTT	CASSIVGATGITEAFF
TRBV19	.	.	TRBJ1-2	TGTGCCAGTAGTCCATTTGGGGAGGACTATGGCTACACCTTC	CASSPFGEDYGYTF
TRBV14	once	.	TRBJ2-3	TGTGCCAGCAGCCAAGATCTAACGGTTGGAGATACGCAGTATTTT	CASSQDLTVGDTQYF
TRBV6-1	few	TRBD1	TRBJ2-6	TGTGCCAGCAGACCAGGGGGCGCTGGGGCCAACGTCCTGACTTTC	CASRPGGAGANVLTF
TRBV7-9	.	.	TRBJ1-6	TGTTCCAGCAGCCCAGCCCACAGGGCCCTGGGTTCACCCCTCCACTTT	CSSSPAHRALGSPLHF
TRBV19	.	.	TRBJ1-5	TGTGCCAGTAGTTTAGACCGGTTTCAGCCCCAGCATTTT	CASSLDRFQPQHF
TRBV25-1	.	.	TRBJ1-4	TGTGCCAGCAGCTTGATAACAGCAACTAATGAAAAACTGTTTTTT	CASSLITATNEKLFF
TRBV29-1	once	.	TRBJ1-2	TGCAGCGCTGGAGACCTAGCTTCGCTCGGGGGTGACTATGGCTACACCTTC	CSAGDLASLGGDYGYTF
TRBV27	.	.	TRBJ1-1	TGTGCCAGCGCCGGAGCCGCGTTGTTAAACACTGAAGCTTTCTTT	CASAGAALLNTEAFF
TRBV7-9	.	.	TRBJ1-1	TGTGCCAGCAGCTTAGTAGGGGGAACAGGGAACACTGAAGCTTTCTTT	CASSLVGGTGNTEAFF
TRBV5-1	.	.	TRBJ1-2	TGCGCCAGCAGCCCCGAGACCGACAGGTGGGGTGGCTACACCTTC	CASSPETDRWGGYTF
TRBV28	.	TRBD1	TRBJ1-4	TGTGCCAGCAGTTTTCGGACAGGGGGGGCTGAAAAACTGTTTTTT	CASSFRTGGAEKLFF
TRBV6-6	.	.	TRBJ1-5	TGTGCCAGCAGTTCCCCGGGGCAGCCCCAGCATTTT	CASSSPGQPQHF
TRBV7-6	.	.	TRBJ2-1	TGTGCCAGCAGCTTAAGTCCAGCGGAGTTCTCCTACAATGAGCAGTTCTTC	CASSLSPAEFSYNEQFF
TRBV29-1	.	.	TRBJ2-7	TGCAGCGTTGTGCAGAGGACAAGCTCCTACGAGCAGTACTTC	CSVVQRTSSYEQYF
TRBV7-9	.	.	TRBJ2-1	TGTGCCAGCAGCCCGGACAAGCGCAATGAGCAGTTCTTC	CASSPDKRNEQFF
TRBV2	.	TRBD2	TRBJ2-5	TGTGCCAGCAGACGACCGGGACTAGCGGGGGTTGAGACCCAGTACTTC	CASRRPGLAGVETQYF
TRBV5-4	few	.	TRBJ2-1	TGTGCCAGCAGCTTGGGGCGGGACGGCCACAATGAGCAGTTCTTC	CASSLGRDGHNEQFF
TRBV5-1	.	TRBD1	TRBJ1-1	TGCGCCAGCAGCGGGCGACAGGGGGCGGACACTGAAGCTTTCTTT	CASSGRQGADTEAFF
TRBV30	once	TRBD2	TRBJ2-5	TGTGCCTGGAGTGTCCCGGGCGGGGGAAGAGAGACCCAGTACTTC	CAWSVPGGGRETQYF
TRBV27	.	.	TRBJ1-5	TGTGCCAGCAGTTTTGGAGGGCCGGGTCAGCCCCAGCATTTT	CASSFGGPGQPQHF
TRBV6-5	.	TRBD2	TRBJ2-5	TGTGCCAGCAGTGCGAGCGCGGGGGGATCAGAGACCCAGTACTTC	CASSASAGGSETQYF
TRBV29-1	.	.	TRBJ2-5	TGCAGCGCAATACGGGAGACCCAGTACTTC	CSAIRETQYF
TRBV2	.	.	TRBJ1-5	TGTGCCAGCAGTGACTTTCGTCAGCAGCCCCAGCATTTT	CASSDFRQQPQHF
TRBV7-2	once	.	TRBJ1-1	TGTGCCAGCAGCCCCCGAGCCGCGAACACTGAAGCTTTCTTT	CASSPRAANTEAFF